A selection of T cell receptor beta chains follows, all from one sample in a study of cytomegalovirus exposure and HLA in healthy donors. Only in-frame clones appear in the TCRdb table, and some are missing; sequencing was by immunoSEQ multiplex PCR. In the table there are about 140,000 clones, approximately 82% of which are singletons. Material: PBMCs. These TCRs come from a woman aged 35 to 49 in good health and CMV-seronegative. The CDR3 runs from the conserved cysteine through the conserved F or W. A D gene is named only where the DNA matches it firmly. Only some rows state a clone size, as once, few, many or a class for expanded clones.

D gene: .
J gene: TRBJ1-2
V gene: TRBV2
clone size: .
CDR3 DNA: TGTGCCAGCAGTGAAGGGGCCAGAACTAACTATGGCTACACCTTC
CDR3 protein: CASSEGARTNYGYTF

D gene: .
J gene: TRBJ1-3
V gene: TRBV27
clone size: .
CDR3 DNA: TGTGCCAGCAGTCTAGCGGTGGCTGGAAACACCATATATTTT
CDR3 protein: CASSLAVAGNTIYF

D gene: .
J gene: TRBJ2-1
V gene: TRBV27
clone size: .
CDR3 DNA: TGTGCCAGCAGTTCCCCTTTGAGTAGTACGCAGTTCTTC
CDR3 protein: CASSSPLSSTQFF

D gene: TRBD2
J gene: TRBJ2-7
V gene: TRBV6-1
clone size: .
CDR3 DNA: TGTGCCAGCAACGATCCCGGACTAGGTCGCTACGAGCAGTACTTC
CDR3 protein: CASNDPGLGRYEQYF

D gene: TRBD1
J gene: TRBJ1-2
V gene: TRBV28
clone size: .
CDR3 DNA: TGTGCCAGCAGTATAATAACGGGACAGGGGGGATATGGCTACACCTTC
CDR3 protein: CASSIITGQGGYGYTF

D gene: .
J gene: TRBJ1-1
V gene: TRBV4-1
clone size: .
CDR3 DNA: TGCGCCAGCAGCCATTTCGGGGGGGACACTGAAGCTTTCTTT
CDR3 protein: CASSHFGGDTEAFF

D gene: TRBD1
J gene: TRBJ2-7
V gene: TRBV5-4
clone size: .
CDR3 DNA: TGTGCCAGCAGCTCAGACAGGGCATACGAGCAGTACTTC
CDR3 protein: CASSSDRAYEQYF

D gene: TRBD1
J gene: TRBJ2-7
V gene: TRBV28
clone size: .
CDR3 DNA: TGTGCCAGCAGTACCCGCCGGGACAGCTCCTACGAGCAGTACTTC
CDR3 protein: CASSTRRDSSYEQYF

D gene: .
J gene: TRBJ2-3
V gene: TRBV7-3
clone size: .
CDR3 DNA: TGTGCCAGCAGCTCCCCACATATAGATACGCAGTATTTT
CDR3 protein: CASSSPHIDTQYF

D gene: .
J gene: TRBJ1-4
V gene: TRBV2
clone size: .
CDR3 DNA: TGTGCCAGCAGTCGGAACCCAAGGGGATTTGGTGAAAAACTGTTTTTT
CDR3 protein: CASSRNPRGFGEKLFF

D gene: TRBD2
J gene: TRBJ2-5
V gene: TRBV5-3
clone size: .
CDR3 DNA: TGTGCCAGAAGCGCCATAGCGGGACCCCCACAAGAGACCCAGTACTTC
CDR3 protein: CARSAIAGPPQETQYF

D gene: .
J gene: TRBJ2-7
V gene: TRBV2
clone size: .
CDR3 DNA: TGTGCCAGCAGTGTACGGGGGGCAACCTACGAGCAGTACTTC
CDR3 protein: CASSVRGATYEQYF

D gene: .
J gene: TRBJ1-5
V gene: TRBV7-3
clone size: .
CDR3 DNA: TGTGCCAGCAGCCCCGACGGGGTAACCCAGCCCCAGCATTTT
CDR3 protein: CASSPDGVTQPQHF

D gene: .
J gene: TRBJ1-2
V gene: TRBV6-5
clone size: .
CDR3 DNA: TGTGCCAGCAGTTCCCTAACCGGACAAGGTGGCTACACCTTC
CDR3 protein: CASSSLTGQGGYTF

D gene: .
J gene: TRBJ2-7
V gene: TRBV7-9
clone size: .
CDR3 DNA: TGTGCCAGCACCCAGAACCCAACCTACGAGCAGTACTTC
CDR3 protein: CASTQNPTYEQYF

D gene: .
J gene: TRBJ2-1
V gene: TRBV29-1
clone size: .
CDR3 DNA: TGCAGCGCCCGTTACAATGAGCAGTTCTTC
CDR3 protein: CSARYNEQFF

D gene: TRBD2
J gene: TRBJ2-7
V gene: TRBV5-1
clone size: .
CDR3 DNA: TGCGCCAGCAGCTTGGGGGCGGGAGGGCTTCCCGAGCAGTACTTC
CDR3 protein: CASSLGAGGLPEQYF

D gene: TRBD2
J gene: TRBJ2-7
V gene: TRBV28
clone size: .
CDR3 DNA: TGTGCCAGCAGTCCCCCGGGACTAGCTGATGAGTACTTC
CDR3 protein: CASSPPGLADEYF

D gene: TRBD2
J gene: TRBJ2-7
V gene: TRBV19
clone size: .
CDR3 DNA: TGTGCCAGTAAGGGGACTAGCCCCGATTACGAGCAGTACTTC
CDR3 protein: CASKGTSPDYEQYF

D gene: .
J gene: TRBJ2-7
V gene: TRBV27
clone size: few
CDR3 DNA: TGTGCCAGCAGTTTTCACAGTGGGTTGTACGAGCAGTACTTC
CDR3 protein: CASSFHSGLYEQYF

D gene: .
J gene: TRBJ1-2
V gene: TRBV7-2
clone size: .
CDR3 DNA: TGTGCCAGCAGCTTTATTCATGGCTACACCTTC
CDR3 protein: CASSFIHGYTF

D gene: .
J gene: TRBJ2-1
V gene: TRBV5-1
clone size: .
CDR3 DNA: TGCGCCAGCAGCTTGGCCAGGGTGCTATCGTCGGGCAATGAGCAGTTCTTC
CDR3 protein: CASSLARVLSSGNEQFF

D gene: .
J gene: TRBJ2-1
V gene: TRBV7-9
clone size: .
CDR3 DNA: TGTGCCAGCAGCTTTAGCGTCCCGGCTGAGCAGTTCTTC
CDR3 protein: CASSFSVPAEQFF

D gene: TRBD2
J gene: TRBJ2-7
V gene: TRBV7-2
clone size: .
CDR3 DNA: TGTGCCAGCAGCGAGGGACTAGAGGGGGATACCTACGAGCAGTACTTC
CDR3 protein: CASSEGLEGDTYEQYF

D gene: .
J gene: TRBJ2-7
V gene: TRBV27
clone size: .
CDR3 DNA: TGTGCCAGCAGTTTAAAGTCCAACTCCTACGAGCAGTACTTC
CDR3 protein: CASSLKSNSYEQYF

D gene: .
J gene: TRBJ2-2
V gene: TRBV4-3
clone size: few
CDR3 DNA: TGCGCCAGCAGCCAAGGGGGACAACCGAACACCGGGGAGCTGTTTTTT
CDR3 protein: CASSQGGQPNTGELFF

D gene: .
J gene: TRBJ2-7
V gene: TRBV5-1
clone size: .
CDR3 DNA: TGCGCCAGTAGTCCGAGCGCAAGCTCCTACGAGCAGTACTTC
CDR3 protein: CASSPSASSYEQYF

D gene: TRBD1
J gene: TRBJ2-7
V gene: TRBV11-2
clone size: .
CDR3 DNA: TGTGCCAGCAGCTTCTCAGGGGACAGCTACGAGCAGTACTTC
CDR3 protein: CASSFSGDSYEQYF

D gene: TRBD2
J gene: TRBJ2-1
V gene: TRBV25-1
clone size: once
CDR3 DNA: TGTGCCAGCAGTGAATTCGGGACTAGTAGGGATGAGCAGTTCTTC
CDR3 protein: CASSEFGTSRDEQFF

D gene: TRBD2
J gene: TRBJ2-1
V gene: TRBV29-1
clone size: .
CDR3 DNA: TGCAGCGTGGACGGACTAGCCTACTACTACAATGAGCAGTTCTTC
CDR3 protein: CSVDGLAYYYNEQFF

D gene: .
J gene: TRBJ1-2
V gene: TRBV4-2
clone size: .
CDR3 DNA: TGTGCCAGCAGCCAAGACATCTCAGGGGATTTGTATGGCTACACCTTC
CDR3 protein: CASSQDISGDLYGYTF

D gene: .
J gene: TRBJ2-7
V gene: TRBV4-1
clone size: .
CDR3 DNA: TGCGCCAGCAGCCAGTGGCAGAACTACGAGCAGTACTTC
CDR3 protein: CASSQWQNYEQYF

D gene: .
J gene: TRBJ2-1
V gene: TRBV4-3
clone size: .
CDR3 DNA: TGCGCCAGCAGCCAAGTGTCCTCGGGTGGCCAGTTCTTC
CDR3 protein: CASSQVSSGGQFF

D gene: .
J gene: TRBJ2-7
V gene: TRBV5-1
clone size: few
CDR3 DNA: TGCGCCAGCAGCCTAGACGCTACCGGATACGAGCAGTACTTC
CDR3 protein: CASSLDATGYEQYF

D gene: TRBD1
J gene: TRBJ2-3
V gene: TRBV19
clone size: .
CDR3 DNA: TGTGCCAGTAGGGCCGTCGGGACAGGGGGCTACACAGATACGCAGTATTTT
CDR3 protein: CASRAVGTGGYTDTQYF

D gene: TRBD1
J gene: TRBJ1-1
V gene: TRBV6-5
clone size: .
CDR3 DNA: TGTGCCAGCAAAATAGGACAGGGGGGGACTGAAGCTTTCTTT
CDR3 protein: CASKIGQGGTEAFF

D gene: TRBD2
J gene: TRBJ2-1
V gene: TRBV15
clone size: .
CDR3 DNA: TGTGCCACCAGCAGGTGGACTAGCGGGAACTACAATGAGCAGTTCTTC
CDR3 protein: CATSRWTSGNYNEQFF

D gene: .
J gene: TRBJ2-2
V gene: TRBV19
clone size: .
CDR3 DNA: TGTGCCAGTAGTATTATCGGGAACACCGGGGAGCTGTTTTTT
CDR3 protein: CASSIIGNTGELFF

D gene: .
J gene: TRBJ1-3
V gene: TRBV2
clone size: .
CDR3 DNA: TGTGCCAGCAGGGGGCTTAGGGGGACGCCTGGAAACACCATATATTTT
CDR3 protein: CASRGLRGTPGNTIYF

D gene: TRBD2
J gene: TRBJ2-1
V gene: TRBV14
clone size: once
CDR3 DNA: TGTGCCAGCACAGGACTAGCGGGAGAGCAGTTCTTC
CDR3 protein: CASTGLAGEQFF

D gene: .
J gene: TRBJ1-2
V gene: TRBV9
clone size: .
CDR3 DNA: TGTGCCAGCAGCGACGCTGGGCCGTGGAACTATGGCTACACCTTC
CDR3 protein: CASSDAGPWNYGYTF